The T cell receptor beta chain under discussion was sequenced for a study of T cells in Graves' hyperthyroidism and ophthalmopathy. This clonotype has ten or more counts. Its antigen remains unknown. Amplified TCR beta CDR3 regions derived from RNA transcripts. Primed by the HTBI set, a first-round RT-PCR was run on the TCR CDR3. From the multiplex PCR reads, TCRdb called clonotypes with MiXCR, one entry per CDR3 protein. The table lists about 640,000 distinct CDR3 sequences, 45% of them singletons, with less than 9% in the top ten. Study results and limitations: Most thyroid clonotypes expanded above 0.001 appeared in blood too. For ophthalmopathy, model prediction preceded onset by a median about six months. A 13 V-J signature model discriminated ophthalmopathy versus stable hyperthyroidism.

Uncontrolled infection, other autoimmune disease, pregnancy or lactation led to exclusion. This CDR3 contains 16 residues. Trimming took off 1 base at V and 0 bases at J, with 10 bases between the two ends. CDR1 is SGHVS, CDR2 FQNEAQ, per germline. V usage is TRBV7-8 and J usage is TRBJ1-5; TRBD1 might be the D (5 bases). The sequenced sample was peripheral blood or thyroid tissue (not recorded which). The receptor was isolated from an adult man with Graves' disease, either hyperthyroidism or ophthalmopathy (not recorded which). Written as DNA, the CDR3 is TGTGCCAGCAGCTTAGGCGACAGACATAGCAATCAGCCCCAGCATTTT. It yields the protein CASSLGDRHSNQPQHF.